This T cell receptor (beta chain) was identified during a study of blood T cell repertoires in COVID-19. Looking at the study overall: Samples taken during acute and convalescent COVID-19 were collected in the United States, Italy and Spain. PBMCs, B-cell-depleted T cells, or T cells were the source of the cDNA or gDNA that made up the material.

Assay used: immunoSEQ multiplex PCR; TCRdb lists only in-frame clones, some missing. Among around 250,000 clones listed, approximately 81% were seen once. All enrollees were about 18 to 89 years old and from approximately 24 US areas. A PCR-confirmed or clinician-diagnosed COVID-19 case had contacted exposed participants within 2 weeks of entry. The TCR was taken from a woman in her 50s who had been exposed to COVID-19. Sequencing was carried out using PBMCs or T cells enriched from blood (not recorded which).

DNA for the CDR3: TGCGCCAGCAGCTTGCGGGGGGTTCTCCAAGAGACCCAGTACTTC. Translation gives CASSLRGVLQETQYF. The rearrangement joins TRBV5-1 to TRBJ2-5; 7 bases align to TRBD2. Germline V gene data show CDR1 as SGHRS and CDR2 as YFSETQ. This CDR3 has 15 amino acids. The V and J ends lost 1 base and 1 base, in that order; junction bases with no gene match: 4. The entire variable domain, with the rest obtained from reference TRBV5-1 and TRBJ2-5, is as follows: KAGVTQTPRYLIKTRGQQVTLSCSPISGHRSVSWYQQTPGQGLQFLFEYFSETQRNKGNFPGRFSGRQFSNSRSEMNVSTLELGDSALYLCASSLRGVLQETQYFGPGTRLLVL.